Here is one T cell receptor beta chain with its context. In the authors' methods: Reference gene primer amplification gave nucleated cell count estimates. This table comes from immunoSEQ multiplex PCR, and its TCRdb copy is limited to in-frame clones, with some not included. The V and J calls and the clone size are those of that table, but D and trimming were determined from the DNA. The sample shows some 200,000 clones, around 84% of them seen only once. This sample stems from a study of blood T cell repertoires in COVID-19. Background on the study: Samples of COVID-19 (acute and convalescent) were obtained from the United States, Italy and Spain. The analysed material was cDNA or gDNA that came from T cells, B-cell-depleted T cells, or PBMCs.

The CDR3 runs 15 residues. V shed 6 bases and J 10 bases; nucleotides not matched to a gene: 13. Germline CDR1 is SNHLY and CDR2 is FYNNEI. The sequenced material came from peripheral blood. The V gene is TRBV2, the J gene TRBJ2-4, with 9 bases identical to TRBD2. This TCR came from a human donor in a cohort sampled during active COVID-19. DNA of the CDR3: TGTGCCAGCAGGGGAACGACTAGCGGAGGCTATATTCAGTACTTC. Protein product: CASRGTTSGGYIQYF.